This TCR beta chain emerged from a study of T-cell reconstitution after alpha-beta-depleted transplantation in children (dated by TCRdb to the mid-2010s). The study in broad terms: Using TCR repertoire profiling, the study quantitatively followed how T-cell immune reconstitution unfolded in children after TCRalphabeta/CD19-depleted allogeneic hematopoietic cell transplantation.

Library prep was done by PCR. Instrument used: Illumina HiSeq 2500. TCR libraries were prepared with molecular barcoding, using unique molecular identifiers to normalize TCRbeta repertoire quantification. TCRdb trimmed the raw reads at Q25, called clones with MiXCR and kept productive beta chains. Each CDR3 protein gets just one entry, which takes the most common genes and DNA from the rows behind it. A total of 330,000 or so distinct CDR3 sequences appear in this sample, around 10% of them only once. In total, the top ten clones hold 2% to 3% of the sample. This clonotype was recorded at least ten times. This receptor's antigen is unknown. Nothing much larger sits one base from this clone, and base qualities are not available. CDR1 is given as DFQATT and CDR2 as SNEGSKA, both from the germline V gene (reference sequence). The CDR3 has 14 amino acids, counting the end cysteine and phenylalanine. Only the CDR3 DNA is retained, 42 bases long and in frame from the first base. V and J lose 6 bases and 6 bases, and a span of 19 bases separates them.

The material was PBMCs from the stem cell graft donor, obtained from the stem cell graft. The chain joins TRBV20-1 to TRBJ2-3; TRBD2 is a possible D gene, resting on 6 matching bases. The TCR comes from a human donor who donated a stem cell graft to a child with acute lymphoblastic leukemia. The nucleotide sequence reads as follows: TGCAGTGCGGAGCTGACTAGTTATAGCGATACGCAGTATTTT. Its protein reads: CSAELTSYSDTQYF.